The subject of this entry is one TCR beta chain. Assay: immunoSEQ multiplex PCR; the TCRdb copy retains only in-frame clones and omits some. The sample shows some 230,000 clones, 75% to 85% of them seen only once. This entry belongs to a study of blood T cell repertoires in COVID-19. As for the study in general: Acute-phase and convalescent COVID-19 samples originated in the United States, Italy and Spain. T cells, B-cell-depleted T cells, or PBMCs provided the cDNA or gDNA that served as material.

The sample taken for sequencing was peripheral blood. The sequence was collected from a woman older than 75 with COVID-19, enrolled during active disease.

The CDR3 DNA reads TGTGCCAGCAGCCGCGAGTTTTCTAACTATGGCTACACCTTC. Translating it yields CASSREFSNYGYTF. The genes are TRBV7-2 and TRBJ1-2; no definite D call. V dropped 5 bases and J dropped 0 bases, with 10 bases sitting between them. Germline CDR1 reads SGHTA; CDR2 reads FQGNSA. The CDR3 sequence is 14 residues long.